This T cell receptor beta chain was identified in a study of T cell responses to AZD1222 COVID-19 vaccine. V lost 4 bases, J lost 6 bases, and 21 bases lay in between. The CDR3 length is 16 residues. The V gene's germline CDR1 is LGHDT and CDR2 YNNKEL (reference sequence). Study results and limitations: The sample set comprised mostly white British donors with more females, and clonal diversity was possibly underestimated.

Second-dose intervals of approximately 4 or approximately 12 weeks were pooled. A word on this clone: Its target is not known.

Here immunoSEQ multiplex PCR was the method, and the copy in TCRdb shows in-frame clones only, minus some. This table has roughly 120,000 clones, 86% appearing once. The source material was peripheral blood, sampled 28 days after the second AZD1222 dose. The rearrangement uses TRBV3-1 (or the pseudogene TRBV3-2) and TRBJ1-2; TRBD1 is a possible D gene (5 bases). The sequence was obtained from an adult who received the AZD1222 COVID-19 vaccine. The CDR3 loop is CASSPNVKAKGNGYTF. CDR3 DNA sequence: TGTGCCAGCAGCCCCAACGTAAAGGCAAAGGGGAATGGCTACACCTTC.